This T cell receptor beta chain was sequenced for a study of blood T cells in healthy people across ages. Primed by a sample-barcoded 5' primer and a J-beta primer mix, a second PCR proceeded for about 7 to 12 cycles. All cDNA molecules were each tagged by a template-switch adaptor with 12 random nucleotides. One entry per CDR3 protein, called by TCRdb with MiXCR from the 5' RACE reads. The data show more than 750,000 distinct CDR3 sequences, just under 30% seen once. This clonotype was picked up many times. Isolating PBMCs gave at least 6 million of these cells per sample. This CDR3 is 17 amino acids long. V was cut by 3 bases and J by 4 bases, with 19 bases left in between. Germline CDR1 is MNHNS and CDR2 is SASEGT. The sample also formed part of further work on T cells of mothers and their children. That paper adds: In both related and unrelated pairs, TCR recombination output is shaped similarly by thymic selection. Related mother and child pairs showed slightly greater overlap (not significant) than unrelated pairs did.

The TCR comes from a woman between 40 and 50 years old in good health. The sample taken for sequencing was blood. The rearrangement uses TRBV6-1 and TRBJ1-5; possible D gene TRBD1, 5 bases. This CDR3 is CASSDFMLTVINQPQHF. CDR3 in DNA: TGTGCCAGCAGTGATTTTATGTTGACAGTTATTAATCAGCCCCAGCATTTT.